These T cell receptor beta chains were read from a single sample in a study of T cell responses to AZD1222 COVID-19 vaccine. Data came from immunoSEQ multiplex PCR; TCRdb stores just in-frame clones and leaves some out. The sample yields roughly 180,000 clones, roughly 87% seen once. The source was peripheral blood, collected on day 0 of AZD1222 vaccination. The receptors were gathered from an adult in good health. Both conserved end residues are part of each CDR3. D genes are given only for firm matches. Clone size is given for some rows only: seen once, a few or many times, or a class if the clone is expanded.

cdr3_nt: TGTGCCAGCTCACCCGACGGCAACGGGGAGCTGTTTTTT
cdr3_aa: CASSPDGNGELFF
j_call: TRBJ2-2
d_call: .
clone_size: .
v_call: TRBV18

cdr3_nt: TGTGCCAGCAGACCTGAGGGTTCCAATCAGCCCCAGCATTTT
cdr3_aa: CASRPEGSNQPQHF
j_call: TRBJ1-5
d_call: .
clone_size: .
v_call: TRBV6-6

cdr3_nt: TGTGCCAGTAGTATTTTTGGAGATACGCAGTATTTT
cdr3_aa: CASSIFGDTQYF
j_call: TRBJ2-3
d_call: .
clone_size: .
v_call: TRBV19

cdr3_nt: TGTGCCAGCAGGGGACAGGAGGGGGAGACCCAGTACTTC
cdr3_aa: CASRGQEGETQYF
j_call: TRBJ2-5
d_call: TRBD1
clone_size: once
v_call: TRBV11-3

cdr3_nt: TGTGCCTGGAGTGTAGGGACAGGGTCTGGAAACACCATATATTTT
cdr3_aa: CAWSVGTGSGNTIYF
j_call: TRBJ1-3
d_call: TRBD1
clone_size: .
v_call: TRBV30

cdr3_nt: TGTGCCAGCAGCTTTACAGATTACAATCAGCCCCAGCATTTT
cdr3_aa: CASSFTDYNQPQHF
j_call: TRBJ1-5
d_call: .
clone_size: .
v_call: TRBV7-9

cdr3_nt: TGTGCCAGTAGTTGGGCAGGCCAAGAGACCCAGTACTTC
cdr3_aa: CASSWAGQETQYF
j_call: TRBJ2-5
d_call: .
clone_size: .
v_call: TRBV19

cdr3_nt: TGTGCCACCAGTGACCCGACAGCCCCTACCTACGAGCAGTACTTC
cdr3_aa: CATSDPTAPTYEQYF
j_call: TRBJ2-7
d_call: .
clone_size: .
v_call: TRBV24-1

cdr3_nt: TGTGCCAGTAGTATCTCCACAGGGGACTCCTACGAGCAGTACTTC
cdr3_aa: CASSISTGDSYEQYF
j_call: TRBJ2-7
d_call: TRBD1
clone_size: .
v_call: TRBV19

cdr3_nt: TGTGCCAGCACTGCGACCCCACAGGGGAGCGGCTACACCTTC
cdr3_aa: CASTATPQGSGYTF
j_call: TRBJ1-2
d_call: TRBD1
clone_size: .
v_call: TRBV6-5

cdr3_nt: TGCGCCAGCAGCCTGGTATGGGGGGAACACGAGCAGTACTTC
cdr3_aa: CASSLVWGEHEQYF
j_call: TRBJ2-7
d_call: .
clone_size: .
v_call: TRBV5-1

cdr3_nt: TGTGCCAGCAGTTCTGACAGGGGCGGCTACAATGAGCAGTTCTTC
cdr3_aa: CASSSDRGGYNEQFF
j_call: TRBJ2-1
d_call: TRBD1
clone_size: .
v_call: TRBV6-5

cdr3_nt: TGTGCCAGCAGTTTTTACCACAGGGGCCCCGATGGCTACACCTTC
cdr3_aa: CASSFYHRGPDGYTF
j_call: TRBJ1-2
d_call: TRBD1
clone_size: .
v_call: TRBV6-5

cdr3_nt: TGTGCCAGTAGCCCGGGGACGGTCGGTAGAAACACCATATATTTT
cdr3_aa: CASSPGTVGRNTIYF
j_call: TRBJ1-3
d_call: .
clone_size: once
v_call: TRBV19

cdr3_nt: TGCGCCAGCTGGGGGACTCCGGGAAAACTGTTTTTT
cdr3_aa: CASWGTPGKLFF
j_call: TRBJ1-4
d_call: .
clone_size: .
v_call: TRBV5-1

cdr3_nt: TGTGCCAGCAGCTCAAGGGTACAGGGGCGTCCCTACGAGCAGTACTTC
cdr3_aa: CASSSRVQGRPYEQYF
j_call: TRBJ2-7
d_call: TRBD1
clone_size: few
v_call: TRBV4-2

cdr3_nt: TGCGCCAGCAGTCAATCCCTCCGCCAGGGACAACATGGCTACACCTTC
cdr3_aa: CASSQSLRQGQHGYTF
j_call: TRBJ1-2
d_call: .
clone_size: .
v_call: TRBV23-1

cdr3_nt: TGTGCCAGCAGCCCTCGACGGAGGGCCCCATTCAATGAGCAGTTCTTC
cdr3_aa: CASSPRRRAPFNEQFF
j_call: TRBJ2-1
d_call: .
clone_size: .
v_call: TRBV7-9

cdr3_nt: TGTGCCAGCTTCCCCCGCCTCGGTGGGGGCGGGGAGGGGGCCAACGTCCTGACTTTC
cdr3_aa: CASFPRLGGGGEGANVLTF
j_call: TRBJ2-6
d_call: .
clone_size: .
v_call: TRBV7-2

cdr3_nt: TGTGCCAGCAGCCTAGGCTACGAGCAGTACTTC
cdr3_aa: CASSLGYEQYF
j_call: TRBJ2-7
d_call: .
clone_size: .
v_call: TRBV14

cdr3_nt: TGTGCCAGCAGCTCCTTTGGCCCCGTCTCCTACAATGAGCAGTTCTTC
cdr3_aa: CASSSFGPVSYNEQFF
j_call: TRBJ2-1
d_call: .
clone_size: few
v_call: TRBV6-6

cdr3_nt: TGTGCCAGCAGCTCCCCTGGGACACCCCTCCACTTT
cdr3_aa: CASSSPGTPLHF
j_call: TRBJ1-6
d_call: .
clone_size: .
v_call: TRBV7-2

cdr3_nt: TGTGCCAGCAGTTACGGCAATCGGGGTAATGAAAAACTGTTTTTT
cdr3_aa: CASSYGNRGNEKLFF
j_call: TRBJ1-4
d_call: .
clone_size: .
v_call: TRBV6-5

cdr3_nt: TGTGCCAGCAGCTTGAGTATGTGGGGGAACTATGGCTACACCTTC
cdr3_aa: CASSLSMWGNYGYTF
j_call: TRBJ1-2
d_call: .
clone_size: .
v_call: TRBV7-9

cdr3_nt: TGCAGCGTACAAACTCTAGCGGAATCCTACGAGCAGTACTTC
cdr3_aa: CSVQTLAESYEQYF
j_call: TRBJ2-7
d_call: TRBD2
clone_size: .
v_call: TRBV29-1